These 4 T cell receptor beta chains originate from one sample sequenced in a study of blood T cell repertoires in COVID-19. Using immunoSEQ multiplex PCR, the repertoire was profiled, and TCRdb retains in-frame clones only, with some absent. Of 160,000 or so clones in the sample, 85% to 90% were seen once. The sample was peripheral blood. The origin of the receptors is a woman aged 40 to 49 with acute or convalescent COVID-19.

The chain combines TRBV11-2 with TRBJ2-7; maybe TRBD2 (6 bases). The CDR3 contains 15 residues. Trimming removed 1 base at V and 0 bases at J, with 10 bases between. Germline assignment: CDR1 SGHAT and CDR2 FQNNGV. The CDR3 sequence is CASSLGRGRSYEQYF. CDR3 sequence (DNA): TGTGCCAGCAGCTTAGGGCGGGGCCGCTCCTACGAGCAGTACTTC.

The chain carries TRBV7-2 and TRBJ2-6, with D possibly being TRBD1 (5 bases). The CDR3 spans 15 residues. The V and J ends lost 3 bases and 0 bases respectively, with 6 bases between them. Per germline, CDR1 SGHTA and CDR2 FQGNSA. DNA of the CDR3: TGTGCCAGCAGCTTTCAGGGCTCTGGGGCCAACGTCCTGACTTTC. It specifies CASSFQGSGANVLTF.

The chain has TRBV6-5 and TRBJ2-7, with D hard to call. The CDR3 extends over 14 amino acids. Trimming removed 7 bases at V and 6 bases at J, with 19 bases between. Germline assignment: CDR1 MNHEY and CDR2 SVGAGI. CDR3 residues: CASIPPGVRGEQYF. The CDR3, as DNA: TGTGCCAGCATTCCCCCCGGAGTTAGAGGCGAGCAGTACTTC.

In its sample, this clone was seen a few times. The rearrangement links TRBV27 to TRBJ1-2, with 7 bases aligning to TRBD1. CDR1 is MNHEY, CDR2 SMNVEV, per germline (reference sequence). The V gene end was trimmed by 3 bases and the J gene end by 6 bases; junction bases not matched to a gene: 10. The CDR3 is made up of 15 amino acids. The CDR3, as DNA: TGTGCCAGCAGTTTCCACGGGACAGACTTTAATGGCTACACCTTC. It specifies CASSFHGTDFNGYTF.